This TCR beta chain was observed in a study of naive and memory T cell subsets. Trimming left V 1 base short and J 9 bases short, with 8 bases between. The CDR3 runs to 12 residues. The germline gives CDR1 SGHNT, CDR2 YYREEE (reference sequence). Cells stained for CD3, CD4, CD8, CD45RA, CD27 and viability were sorted into four CD45RA/CD27 subsets. Both TRBC1 and TRBC2 were covered by a beta constant-region primer of two equimolar oligonucleotides. TCRdb reprocessed the UMI-ligation and nested PCR reads via MiXCR and lists one record per CDR3 protein. Altogether roughly 21,000 distinct CDR3 sequences are present, more than 9.5% being singletons, with the ten largest covering 15% to 20%.

The specimen sequenced was central memory CD8+ T cells from blood. This chain connects TRBV5-4 to TRBJ2-1; no clear D. The TCR sequence derives from a human donor in good health. Written as DNA, the CDR3 is TGTGCCAGCAGCTTGTCTGATGGTGAGCAGTTCTTC. Its translation: CASSLSDGEQFF.